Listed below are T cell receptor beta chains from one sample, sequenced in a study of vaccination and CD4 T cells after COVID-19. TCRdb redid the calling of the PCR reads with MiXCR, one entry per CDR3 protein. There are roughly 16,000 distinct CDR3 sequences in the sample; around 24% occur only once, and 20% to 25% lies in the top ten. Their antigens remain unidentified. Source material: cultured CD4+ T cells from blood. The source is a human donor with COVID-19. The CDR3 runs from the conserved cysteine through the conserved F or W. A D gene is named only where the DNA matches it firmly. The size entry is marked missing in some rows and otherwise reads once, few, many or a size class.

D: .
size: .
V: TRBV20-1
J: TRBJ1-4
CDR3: CSAPNEKLFF
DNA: TGCAGTGCTCCAAATGAAAAACTGTTTTTT

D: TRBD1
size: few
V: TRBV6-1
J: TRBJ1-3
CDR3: CASSEAVGQGANTIYF
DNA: TGTGCCAGCAGTGAAGCCGTTGGACAGGGAGCAAACACCATATATTTT

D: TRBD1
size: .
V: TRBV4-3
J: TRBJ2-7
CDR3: CASSPEWGQGAYEQYF
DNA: TGCGCCAGCAGCCCGGAATGGGGACAGGGGGCTTACGAGCAGTACTTC

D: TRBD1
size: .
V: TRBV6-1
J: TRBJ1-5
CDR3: CAGSRQGSDQPQHF
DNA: TGTGCCGGGAGTAGACAGGGATCCGATCAGCCCCAGCATTTT

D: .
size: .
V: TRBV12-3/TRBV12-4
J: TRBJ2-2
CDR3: CASSLGMNTGELFF
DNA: TGTGCCAGCAGTTTGGGTATGAACACCGGGGAGCTGTTTTTT

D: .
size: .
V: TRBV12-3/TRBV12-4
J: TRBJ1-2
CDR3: CASTARRLAGGYTF
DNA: TGTGCCAGCACCGCGAGACGCCTCGCCGGCGGCTACACCTTC

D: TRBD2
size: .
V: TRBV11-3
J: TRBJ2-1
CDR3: CASSRTQGSGGYNEQFF
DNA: TGTGCCAGCAGCCGCACGCAGGGGAGCGGGGGGTACAATGAGCAGTTCTTC

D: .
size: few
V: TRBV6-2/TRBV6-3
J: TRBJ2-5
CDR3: CASSPHPGGETQYF
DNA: TGTGCCAGCAGTCCTCACCCGGGCGGAGAGACCCAGTACTTC

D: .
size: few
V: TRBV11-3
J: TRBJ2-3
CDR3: CASSRRGPTQYF
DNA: TGTGCCAGCAGCCGAAGGGGCCCTACGCAGTATTTT

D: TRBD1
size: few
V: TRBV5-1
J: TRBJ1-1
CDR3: CASSKGGGNTEAFF
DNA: TGCGCCAGCAGCAAAGGGGGCGGGAACACTGAAGCTTTCTTT

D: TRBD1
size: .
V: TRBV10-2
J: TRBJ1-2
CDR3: CASSGQGVYGYTF
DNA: TGCGCCAGCAGCGGACAGGGCGTCTATGGCTACACCTTC

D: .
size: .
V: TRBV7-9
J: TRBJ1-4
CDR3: CASSRSQGVEEKLFF
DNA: TGTGCCAGCAGCCGTTCCCAGGGTGTTGAAGAAAAACTGTTTTTT

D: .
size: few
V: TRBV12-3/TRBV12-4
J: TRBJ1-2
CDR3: CASSTIGRLINYGYTF
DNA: TGTGCCAGCAGCACCATCGGACGGCTCATCAACTATGGCTACACCTTC

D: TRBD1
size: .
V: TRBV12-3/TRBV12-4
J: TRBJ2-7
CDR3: CASSPQGVFGDEQYF
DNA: TGTGCCAGCAGTCCCCAGGGGGTTTTCGGGGACGAGCAGTACTTC

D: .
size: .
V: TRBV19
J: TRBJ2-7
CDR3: CASSIGGQPYEQYF
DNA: TGTGCCAGTAGTATTGGCGGGCAGCCCTACGAGCAGTACTTC

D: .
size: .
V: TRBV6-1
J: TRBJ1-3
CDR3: CASSGPSSGNTIYF
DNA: TGTGCCAGCAGTGGACCGAGCTCTGGAAACACCATATATTTT

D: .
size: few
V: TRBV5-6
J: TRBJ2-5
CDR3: CASSLDALRGQETQYF
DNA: TGTGCCAGCAGCTTGGATGCCCTAAGGGGGCAAGAGACCCAGTACTTC

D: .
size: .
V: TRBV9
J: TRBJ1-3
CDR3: CASSVAGTMGAGNTIYF
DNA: TGTGCCAGCAGCGTAGCTGGGACCATGGGGGCCGGAAACACCATATATTTT

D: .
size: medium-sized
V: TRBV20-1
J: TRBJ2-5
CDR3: CSARDVGLPFKETQYF
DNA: TGCAGTGCTAGAGATGTTGGCCTTCCCTTTAAAGAGACCCAGTACTTC

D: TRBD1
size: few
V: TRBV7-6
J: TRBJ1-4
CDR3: CASSSLTGASEKLFF
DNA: TGTGCCAGCAGCTCCCTGACAGGGGCAAGTGAAAAACTGTTTTTT

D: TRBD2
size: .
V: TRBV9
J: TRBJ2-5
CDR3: CASSPTGTSRETQYF
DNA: TGTGCCAGCAGCCCCACCGGGACTAGCAGGGAGACCCAGTACTTC

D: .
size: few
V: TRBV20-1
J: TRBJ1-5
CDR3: CSALLAGNSNQPQHF
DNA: TGCAGTGCTCTCCTCGCGGGTAATAGCAATCAGCCCCAGCATTTT

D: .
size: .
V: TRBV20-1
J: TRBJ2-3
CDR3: CSARDSRGSTDTQYF
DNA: TGCAGTGCTAGAGATTCCAGGGGAAGCACAGATACGCAGTATTTT